This T cell receptor beta chain is from a study of cytomegalovirus exposure and HLA in healthy donors (dated by TCRdb to the late 2010s). About the full investigation: An earlier analysis of approximately 590 of the donors reported 250 to 300 Gb of sequence data and 100 million to 140 million unique TCR beta sequences from about 180 million T cells. An early release that covered about 640 HLA-typed donors contained about 300 gigabases of sequencing data and tens of millions of unique TCR sequences. Of the 300 to 500 genotyped donors, 65% to 90% were placed in the genetic ancestry cluster associated with self-reported Caucasian donors. The aim of the study was to test whether cataloging public T cell receptors could identify signatures of past pathogen exposure. The T cell repertoires of several hundred subjects were profiled by immunosequencing and related to cytomegalovirus serostatus. A separate validation cohort of roughly 110 different subjects was used in addition to the approximately 610-subject first cohort. To predict cytomegalovirus infection status, the study combined high-throughput TCR immunosequencing, statistical association of individual TCRs with disease status, and machine learning. To study patterns of TCR occurrence, a later analysis re-analyzed previously published TCR beta repertoires from around 670 donors and added high-resolution HLA genotyping. The later analysis used no new phenotypic data to find candidate immune exposures, relying instead on TCR beta sequences and their occurrence across donors. An earlier analysis of 500 to 650 of the donors applied high-throughput TCR beta sequencing to assess whether each TCR beta V gene segment acted as functional or pseudogenic. Donor age, sex, ethnicity and CMV serostatus were compiled alongside the repertoire data. In a later genetic analysis, genome-wide SNP genotypes for about 60% of the 666 donors were used, and that subset was treated as a discovery cohort. All discovery cohort repertoires had been generated using a single sequencing platform. Class I and class II HLA loci were covered by the typing at four-digit resolution. The number of typed donors differed by locus: about 620-630 for A, B, C, DRB1 and DQB1; roughly 510 for DQA1; 600 to 610 for DPA1; and around 450 for DPB1. Because of strong linkage in the cohort, five DR-DQ haplotypes were treated as single units for association and clustering. Across about 370 genotyped donors of the cohort, an average of approximately 240,000 unique TCR beta nucleotide sequences per donor were sequenced, and around 19% of those sequences were non-productive. Beyond this particular receptor, the publication reports: According to a later genetic analysis, donors in an Asian-associated ancestry cluster had fewer N-insertions in productive TCRs than the approximately 650-donor mean. Because counts were too low, roughly 18 rarely observed V segments, including chromosome 9 orphons, were left out of the earlier analysis of about 500 of the donors. The study gave a list of 150 to 200 TCR beta chains associated with cytomegalovirus. The 87-base-pair reads could not distinguish some IMGT-functional V segments, including TRBV6-2 and TRBV6-3, so those segments were excluded. In a later analysis, most CMV-associated TCR beta chains were found to appear HLA-restricted, with HLA associations seemingly driven largely by CMV exposure. At a false discovery rate of 0.05, a later analysis linked 16,951 TCR beta sequences to specific HLA alleles. A later analysis found that TCR association rates varied across HLA loci, with DRB1 alleles showing the most associated TCRs and HLA-C alleles the fewest. In an earlier analysis of approximately 590 of the donors, most TCR beta V segments were observed in productive rearrangements about 90% or about 30% of the time, broadly matching IMGT annotations. The classifier was reported to diagnose cytomegalovirus status with high specificity and sensitivity in both the original and validation cohorts. Presence/absence analyses assumed roughly uniform sequencing depth across donors, an assumption that may not hold. The only immune exposure information available for the cohort was CMV serostatus. The cohort was sequenced for TCR beta chains only, and without alpha or paired-chain data the features that could be detected were limited. V-gene and J-gene trimming of TCR beta chains was associated with a missense DCLRE1C variant in a later genetic analysis, and the association was replicated in an independent cohort. A further reported finding was that TCR beta sequences accurately predicted the HLA-A and HLA-B alleles for most subjects in the first cohort. In vitro tests confirmed that a few of the cytomegalovirus-associated TCR beta chains recognize cytomegalovirus antigens. Several of the top co-occurrence clusters appeared to be linked to parvovirus B19, influenza, CMV and Epstein-Barr virus, according to a later analysis. In a later analysis, HLA-associated TCR beta chains showed more clonal expansion and lower generation probabilities than non-associated chains that were equally common. Assigning TCR associations to individual alleles was difficult when HLA alleles, especially DR and DQ, strongly co-occurred. According to the authors, the approach could potentially be generalized to other disease states and immunological phenotypes. Most TCR sequences were observed very rarely across donors, whereas some public TCRs were present in many individuals. Because HLA typing was unavailable for some donors at each locus, only the typed subset was used in association tests. The sequencing pipeline was judged likely to have produced a cluster of highly shared sequence variants as a technical artifact. Linkage disequilibrium might explain the correlated functional status among segregating V segments, but an unknown experimental factor could not be ruled out.

Comment on this clone: Its antigen is not yet known. It has no much larger one-base neighbor in the sample; base qualities were not kept.

The cohort comprised around 700 healthy bone marrow donors. At the time of sampling, every cohort member was nominally healthy, though immune exposures that went unrecorded were likely present. The donor tested CMV seropositive, placing the donor among the approximately 290 seropositive members of the cohort. A peripheral blood sample was collected from each donor, and TCR beta sequencing was performed on peripheral blood mononuclear cells. Genomic DNA extraction from the blood cell samples was performed with the Qiagen DNeasy Blood Extraction Kit. The germline V gene (reference sequence) sets CDR1 to GTSNPN and CDR2 to SVGIG. The CDR3 contains 16 residues, cysteine and phenylalanine counted. Only the CDR3 region is kept as DNA, spanning 48 bases read in frame from base 1. Germline trimming amounts to 3 bases on V and 3 bases on J, with 14 as the count of junction bases outside the gene matches. Libraries were constructed by the immunoSEQ multiplex PCR assay. For the multiplex PCR, a mixture combining 60 forward primers for TCR Vbeta segments and 13 reverse primers for TCR Jbeta segments was used. The CDR3 region of rearranged TCR beta genes was amplified from genomic DNA by a multiplex PCR assay. On the Illumina HiSeq System, the amplified TCR beta libraries were sequenced as 87-base-pair reads. Per the source publication's procedure: Across the 600 to 700 repertoires, a later analysis counted some 80 million unique TCR beta chains, roughly 11 million of which were shared by at least two donors. Raw reads were error-corrected and collapsed into unique sequences by a nearest-neighbor algorithm in which closely related sequences were merged to remove PCR and sequencing errors. Alignment of CDR3 sequences to IMGT reference sequences was used to assign V, D and J gene segments. For a sequence to be retained, a match of at least six nucleotides was required to both a V gene segment and a J gene segment. A rearrangement counted as productive if the CDR3 had no stop codons and remained in frame with V and J, and every other rearrangement counted as non-productive. Following IMGT convention, CDR3 was defined as the stretch from the second conserved V-encoded cysteine up to the conserved J-encoded phenylalanine. Sequences without an unambiguous match to a single V gene segment were excluded from the earlier analysis of almost 600 of the donors. An earlier analysis of around 600 of the donors classified V segments as functional when productive rearrangements were above 56.7% and as segregating when the standard deviation between donors was above 5%. A statistical classification framework was built to diagnose cytomegalovirus status from the catalog of TCR beta chain sequences. V and J gene assignment, in a later analysis, came from comparing TCR nucleotide sequences with IMGT/GENE-DB human TR gene sequences. The TCRdist pipeline was used in a later analysis to assign CDR3 sequences and most-parsimonious VDJ recombination scenarios. A later analysis defined each TCR beta chain by its CDR3 amino acid sequence plus V-gene family, and excluded reads lacking a unique V-gene family. In a later analysis, 450 to 600 highly shared, low-generation-probability nucleotide sequences were removed to address suspected cross-contamination and a sequencing artifact. In a later analysis, a clonal expansion index for each public chain was calculated from normalized within-repertoire ranks of inferred template counts. In a later analysis, generation probabilities were computed using a VDJ recombination model fitted to out-of-frame rearrangements, and the results were checked against IGoR. A later analysis scored TCR-TCR, TCR-HLA and TCR-CMV co-occurrence with hypergeometric tests, applying a repertoire-size bias correction to TCR pairs. To estimate false discovery rates, a later analysis permuted the HLA or CMV assignments 20 times. In a later analysis, co-occurring TCRs were grouped with DBSCAN, and TCRdist sequence similarity was added when clustering was performed within HLA-allele-positive subsets. Co-occurrence clustering excluded repertoires with fewer than 30,000 or more than 120,000 public chains, plus five with anomalous nucleotide sharing. TCRdb re-hosts the immuneACCESS table, in-frame sequences only. Its copies lack some clones; in the studies checked, an unresolved V gene accounts for under half of them, and the cause for the rest is not known. V, J and clone size were drawn from that table, and D and trimming were deduced from the DNA. The sample table holds over 80,000 clones, of which roughly 63% were seen once. The top ten clonotypes cover more than 5% of the sample.

Material: PBMCs. The chain couples TRBV30 to TRBJ2-7; TRBD2 matches 7 bases in the middle. The TCR originated in a boy younger than 18 in good health and CMV-seropositive. The CDR3 sequence is CAWSRPAGPSFYEQYF. In nucleotides, the sequence is TGTGCCTGGAGCCGTCCAGCGGGGCCCTCCTTCTACGAGCAGTACTTC.